A selection of T cell receptor beta chains follows, all from one sample in a study of T cells in Graves' hyperthyroidism and ophthalmopathy. One entry per CDR3 protein, called by TCRdb with MiXCR from the multiplex PCR reads. The data hold roughly 580,000 distinct CDR3 sequences, with about 43% observed a single time. The material sequenced was peripheral blood or thyroid tissue (not recorded which). The receptors were gathered from a young woman with Graves' hyperthyroidism. Each CDR3 is given with its conserved first and last residue. A D gene is named only where the DNA matches it firmly. The size field is filled for only some rows; it gives once, few, many or a size class.

v_call: TRBV9; j_call: TRBJ2-7; clone_size: -; cdr3_length: 14; d_call: TRBD1; cdr3_nt: TGTGCCAGCAGTTTACAGGGGGCGAAATACGAGCAGTACTTC; cdr3_aa: CASSLQGAKYEQYF
v_call: TRBV29-1; j_call: TRBJ2-7; clone_size: -; cdr3_length: 12; d_call: TRBD1; cdr3_nt: TGCAGCTGGACAGGGAGGACCTACGAGCAGTACTTC; cdr3_aa: CSWTGRTYEQYF
v_call: TRBV19; j_call: TRBJ2-6; clone_size: few; cdr3_length: 18; d_call: -; cdr3_nt: TGTGCCAGTAGTATAAGGAGTGCGGTGTTCTCTGGGGCCAACGTCCTGACTTTC; cdr3_aa: CASSIRSAVFSGANVLTF
v_call: TRBV7-2; j_call: TRBJ1-1; clone_size: -; cdr3_length: 15; d_call: -; cdr3_nt: TGTGCCAGCAGCTTAGAGCCCAGATTGAACACTGAAGCTTTCTTT; cdr3_aa: CASSLEPRLNTEAFF
v_call: TRBV12-3/TRBV12-4; j_call: TRBJ2-7; clone_size: -; cdr3_length: 13; d_call: -; cdr3_nt: TGTGCCAGCAGTTTAAACCCATGGGGCGAGCAGTACTTC; cdr3_aa: CASSLNPWGEQYF
v_call: TRBV6-6; j_call: TRBJ1-4; clone_size: -; cdr3_length: 12; d_call: -; cdr3_nt: TGTGCCAGCAGGGGCCCGGAGAGCGGACTGTTTTTT; cdr3_aa: CASRGPESGLFF
v_call: TRBV25-1; j_call: TRBJ2-7; clone_size: -; cdr3_length: 15; d_call: -; cdr3_nt: TGTGCCAGCAGCCTAAGGGCTACAAAATCCTACGAGCAGTACTTC; cdr3_aa: CASSLRATKSYEQYF
v_call: TRBV4-1; j_call: TRBJ1-5; clone_size: -; cdr3_length: 13; d_call: -; cdr3_nt: TGCGCCAGCAGCCAAGGGTGGAATCAGCCCCAGCATTTT; cdr3_aa: CASSQGWNQPQHF
v_call: TRBV7-6; j_call: TRBJ2-5; clone_size: -; cdr3_length: 19; d_call: TRBD2; cdr3_nt: TGTGCCAGCAGCATTGCAAGGGGGTTGGGGACTAGCGGGGAAGAGACCCAGTACTTC; cdr3_aa: CASSIARGLGTSGEETQYF
v_call: TRBV12-3/TRBV12-4; j_call: TRBJ2-5; clone_size: few; cdr3_length: 14; d_call: TRBD1; cdr3_nt: TGTGCCAGCAGTATGACAGGGACCAGGCAGACCCAGTACTTC; cdr3_aa: CASSMTGTRQTQYF
v_call: TRBV19; j_call: TRBJ2-5; clone_size: -; cdr3_length: 14; d_call: TRBD1; cdr3_nt: TGTGCCACAACAGGGGACAGTCTTGCCGAGACCCAGTACTTC; cdr3_aa: CATTGDSLAETQYF
v_call: TRBV12-3/TRBV12-4; j_call: TRBJ2-5; clone_size: -; cdr3_length: 14; d_call: -; cdr3_nt: TGTGCCAGCAGTTTCTATGGGAGAGGAGAGACCCAGTACTTC; cdr3_aa: CASSFYGRGETQYF
v_call: TRBV15; j_call: TRBJ1-4; clone_size: -; cdr3_length: 14; d_call: -; cdr3_nt: TGTGCCACCAGCAGCGATTCAGGGAATGAAAAACTGTTTTTT; cdr3_aa: CATSSDSGNEKLFF
v_call: TRBV7-9; j_call: TRBJ1-1; clone_size: once; cdr3_length: 14; d_call: -; cdr3_nt: TGTGCCAGCAGCTCCCCCGCAGGGAACACTGAAGCTTTCTTT; cdr3_aa: CASSSPAGNTEAFF
v_call: TRBV9; j_call: TRBJ2-5; clone_size: many; cdr3_length: 16; d_call: TRBD2; cdr3_nt: TGTGCCAGCAGCGTAGACGCAAGCGGGAGGTGGGAGACCCAGTACTTC; cdr3_aa: CASSVDASGRWETQYF
v_call: TRBV12-3/TRBV12-4; j_call: TRBJ2-7; clone_size: -; cdr3_length: 16; d_call: TRBD2; cdr3_nt: TGTGCCAGCAGTTTACTTTTTCGCGGGGGAACCTACGAGCAGTACTTC; cdr3_aa: CASSLLFRGGTYEQYF
v_call: TRBV5-1; j_call: TRBJ2-7; clone_size: few; cdr3_length: 14; d_call: -; cdr3_nt: TGCGCCATCAACCCCGGCGGGTCGGTCTACGAGCAGTACTTC; cdr3_aa: CAINPGGSVYEQYF
v_call: TRBV10-3; j_call: TRBJ2-6; clone_size: many; cdr3_length: 15; d_call: -; cdr3_nt: TGTGCCATCAGTGAGTCACACTCTGGGGCCAACGTCCTGACTTTC; cdr3_aa: CAISESHSGANVLTF
v_call: TRBV2; j_call: TRBJ1-2; clone_size: few; cdr3_length: 16; d_call: TRBD1; cdr3_nt: TGTGCCAGCAGCCACCGCGCCGGGACAGGGGGAGTTGGCTACACCTTC; cdr3_aa: CASSHRAGTGGVGYTF
v_call: TRBV7-8; j_call: TRBJ2-7; clone_size: few; cdr3_length: 15; d_call: -; cdr3_nt: TGTGCCAGCAGCATCCTGGGCAGCCCCCCCTACGAGCAGTACTTC; cdr3_aa: CASSILGSPPYEQYF
v_call: TRBV24-1; j_call: TRBJ2-2; clone_size: many; cdr3_length: 14; d_call: -; cdr3_nt: TGTGCCACCAGTGTTCAGCAGGGCGCCGGGGAGCTGTTTTTT; cdr3_aa: CATSVQQGAGELFF
v_call: TRBV11-1; j_call: TRBJ1-1; clone_size: few; cdr3_length: 14; d_call: -; cdr3_nt: TGTGCCAGCAGCTTAATTGTAATGAACACTGAAGCTTTCTTT; cdr3_aa: CASSLIVMNTEAFF
v_call: TRBV9; j_call: TRBJ2-2; clone_size: -; cdr3_length: 17; d_call: -; cdr3_nt: TGTGCCAGCAGCGTAGGTTCGAGAGGGCCTGACACCGGGGAGCTGTTTTTT; cdr3_aa: CASSVGSRGPDTGELFF
v_call: TRBV20-1; j_call: TRBJ2-5; clone_size: -; cdr3_length: 12; d_call: -; cdr3_nt: TGCAGTGCTAGGGACCCGGGGGAGACCCAGTACTTC; cdr3_aa: CSARDPGETQYF
v_call: TRBV7-2; j_call: TRBJ1-3; clone_size: once; cdr3_length: 15; d_call: -; cdr3_nt: TGTGCCAGCAGACCCTACGAGGACAGTCGAAACACCATATATTTT; cdr3_aa: CASRPYEDSRNTIYF
v_call: TRBV25-1; j_call: TRBJ2-2; clone_size: few; cdr3_length: 14; d_call: -; cdr3_nt: TGTGCCAGTTTCCCCGGACTTAACACCGGGGAGCTGTTTTTT; cdr3_aa: CASFPGLNTGELFF
v_call: TRBV4-3; j_call: TRBJ2-5; clone_size: -; cdr3_length: 18; d_call: -; cdr3_nt: TGCGCCAGCAGCCAAGTAGTTCCAGGCGGGGTCGGGTGGGAGACCCAGTACTTC; cdr3_aa: CASSQVVPGGVGWETQYF
v_call: TRBV5-1; j_call: TRBJ1-2; clone_size: -; cdr3_length: 14; d_call: TRBD1; cdr3_nt: TGCGCCAGCCGCTTGGACCCAGGGGGGGAAGGCTACACCTTC; cdr3_aa: CASRLDPGGEGYTF
v_call: TRBV6-5; j_call: TRBJ2-6; clone_size: -; cdr3_length: 16; d_call: -; cdr3_nt: TGTGCCAGCAGTTACGGCAGGGACACCGGGGCCAACGTCCTGACTTTC; cdr3_aa: CASSYGRDTGANVLTF
v_call: TRBV10-1; j_call: TRBJ2-5; clone_size: -; cdr3_length: 13; d_call: -; cdr3_nt: TGCGCCAGCGGAAAACCGGGAACGGAGACCCAGTACTTC; cdr3_aa: CASGKPGTETQYF
v_call: TRBV2; j_call: TRBJ2-7; clone_size: -; cdr3_length: 14; d_call: -; cdr3_nt: TGTGCCAGCAGTCCATCAGACACCTCCTACGAGCAGTACTTC; cdr3_aa: CASSPSDTSYEQYF
v_call: TRBV29-1; j_call: TRBJ1-2; clone_size: -; cdr3_length: 14; d_call: TRBD1; cdr3_nt: TGCAGCGGACGGACAGGGGTCTTCGGTTATGGCTACACCTTC; cdr3_aa: CSGRTGVFGYGYTF
v_call: TRBV2; j_call: TRBJ2-7; clone_size: -; cdr3_length: 12; d_call: -; cdr3_nt: TGTGCCAGCAGTGAGCACAGGTACGAGCAGTACTTC; cdr3_aa: CASSEHRYEQYF
v_call: TRBV10-2; j_call: TRBJ2-3; clone_size: -; cdr3_length: 13; d_call: TRBD2; cdr3_nt: TGCGCCACCGTAGCGGGAAGGACAGATACGCAGTATTTT; cdr3_aa: CATVAGRTDTQYF
v_call: TRBV7-9; j_call: TRBJ2-5; clone_size: -; cdr3_length: 17; d_call: -; cdr3_nt: TGTGCCAGCAGCTTGGCCTTCGGACAACCAAACCAAGAGACCCAGTACTTC; cdr3_aa: CASSLAFGQPNQETQYF
v_call: TRBV25-1; j_call: TRBJ1-6; clone_size: few; cdr3_length: 14; d_call: -; cdr3_nt: TGTGCCAGCAGTGAGAGGGGCAGGAATTCACCCCTCCACTTT; cdr3_aa: CASSERGRNSPLHF
v_call: TRBV7-9; j_call: TRBJ2-5; clone_size: many; cdr3_length: 15; d_call: TRBD1; cdr3_nt: TGTGCCAGCAGCTTAGTAGACAGGGCGCAAGAGACCCAGTACTTC; cdr3_aa: CASSLVDRAQETQYF
v_call: TRBV20-1; j_call: TRBJ2-6; clone_size: few; cdr3_length: 15; d_call: -; cdr3_nt: TGCAGTGCTAGAGGGGCTGACTCTGGGGCCAACGTCCTGACTTTC; cdr3_aa: CSARGADSGANVLTF
v_call: TRBV4-1; j_call: TRBJ1-2; clone_size: -; cdr3_length: 16; d_call: TRBD1; cdr3_nt: TGCGCCAGCAGCCATGGGGGACAGGTTCATACCTATGGCTACACCTTC; cdr3_aa: CASSHGGQVHTYGYTF
v_call: TRBV7-9; j_call: TRBJ1-4; clone_size: many; cdr3_length: 14; d_call: TRBD1; cdr3_nt: TGTGCCAGCAGCCGCGAGGGACAGCCCGAAAAACTGTTTTTT; cdr3_aa: CASSREGQPEKLFF
v_call: TRBV7-2; j_call: TRBJ1-6; clone_size: many; cdr3_length: 15; d_call: -; cdr3_nt: TGTGCCAGCAGCTTGGGGAACAGGTTCGACTCACCCCTCCACTTT; cdr3_aa: CASSLGNRFDSPLHF
v_call: TRBV15; j_call: TRBJ1-5; clone_size: many; cdr3_length: 14; d_call: -; cdr3_nt: TGTGCCACCAGCAGAGACGGGGTCAAACAGCCCCAGCATTTT; cdr3_aa: CATSRDGVKQPQHF
v_call: TRBV7-3; j_call: TRBJ1-5; clone_size: -; cdr3_length: 15; d_call: TRBD1; cdr3_nt: TGTGCCAGCAGCCCCCGTGACAGGGAAGGACAGCCCCAGCATTTT; cdr3_aa: CASSPRDREGQPQHF
v_call: TRBV2; j_call: TRBJ1-5; clone_size: many; cdr3_length: 15; d_call: TRBD1; cdr3_nt: TGTGCCAGCAAGGGGACAGGGGGCGCAGGTCAGCCCCAGCATTTT; cdr3_aa: CASKGTGGAGQPQHF
v_call: TRBV2; j_call: TRBJ1-5; clone_size: medium-sized; cdr3_length: 13; d_call: -; cdr3_nt: TGTGCCAGCAGGATGGATCGCAATCAGCCCCAGCATTTT; cdr3_aa: CASRMDRNQPQHF
v_call: TRBV7-8; j_call: TRBJ2-2; clone_size: -; cdr3_length: 17; d_call: -; cdr3_nt: TGTGCCAGCAGTTCCATCCGGACCAACGTAGATACCGGGGAGCTGTTTTTT; cdr3_aa: CASSSIRTNVDTGELFF
v_call: TRBV15; j_call: TRBJ1-6; clone_size: once; cdr3_length: 15; d_call: -; cdr3_nt: TGTGCCACCAGCAGTACAGAGGAGCATAATTCACCCCTCCACTTT; cdr3_aa: CATSSTEEHNSPLHF
v_call: TRBV7-2; j_call: TRBJ2-6; clone_size: -; cdr3_length: 18; d_call: -; cdr3_nt: TGTGCCAGCAGTCCTAGTAGCGGCCCCTTCACTGGGGCCAACGTCCTGACTTTC; cdr3_aa: CASSPSSGPFTGANVLTF
v_call: TRBV10-3; j_call: TRBJ1-1; clone_size: few; cdr3_length: 11; d_call: -; cdr3_nt: TGTGCCAGCAGCCAACACAGTGAAGCTTTCTTT; cdr3_aa: CASSQHSEAFF
v_call: TRBV25-1; j_call: TRBJ2-7; clone_size: few; cdr3_length: 13; d_call: TRBD1; cdr3_nt: TGTGCCAGCAGGCGACAGGGTAAACGCGAGCAGTACTTC; cdr3_aa: CASRRQGKREQYF